This T cell receptor beta chain was documented in a study of T cells in Graves' hyperthyroidism and ophthalmopathy (dated by TCRdb to the late 2010s). Describing the broader study: Peripheral blood samples were taken at the time of initial diagnosis, prior to any treatment. To identify distinguishing TCR V-J signatures, a discovery cohort of about 100 patients was used, comprising roughly 45 with Graves' ophthalmopathy and about 59 with stable Graves' hyperthyroidism. Prospective prediction of ophthalmopathy was tested in an independent validation cohort consisting of 18 to 20 hyperthyroidism patients and 15 or so patients who later progressed to ophthalmopathy. The approximately 98 discovery patients were randomly divided into training and test sets at a 7:3 ratio. In six Graves' hyperthyroidism patients, the study also compared T-cell repertoires from thyroid tissue with T-cell repertoires from blood. Once sampling was done, hyperthyroidism patients were given methimazole at a starting dose of 30 mg daily, whereas ophthalmopathy patients were given high-dose intravenous methylprednisolone. According to the paper, TCR Vbeta CDR3 sequencing was carried out on around 140 peripheral blood samples, which came from fewer than 50 ophthalmopathy, around 75 hyperthyroidism and about 17 progressor patients. Broader findings and caveats from the paper: Most expanded thyroid clonotypes (frequency above 0.001) were also detected in blood, a finding suggesting that blood repertoires may reflect thyroid immune responses. Ophthalmopathy was separated from stable hyperthyroidism by a 13 V-J signature model, with over 85% sensitivity and approximately 84% specificity obtained in cross-validation and 80%/75% obtained in testing. In validation, progression to ophthalmopathy was predicted by the model with 70.59% sensitivity and roughly 76% specificity, a median of approximately 6.5 months before onset. Sample size was not statistically predetermined, and blinding of investigators to group allocation was not performed.

Hyperthyroidism patients were aged 18 to 65 years and newly diagnosed, with disease duration of less than 2 months. Any patient with an uncontrolled infection, another autoimmune disease, pregnancy or lactation was excluded. Clinical symptoms, serum thyroxine and TRAb, thyroid ultrasound, and orbital computed tomography formed the basis for the diagnoses. For progressor patients, blood was drawn at the first diagnosis of hyperthyroidism, before any ophthalmopathy symptoms had appeared. Ficoll-Paque density gradient centrifugation was used to isolate PBMCs from approximately 10 ml of fresh peripheral blood. Patients classed as progressors first received a Graves' hyperthyroidism diagnosis and then went on to develop ophthalmopathy during follow-up. Total RNA was extracted with Trizol reagent, and quality was checked on an Agilent 2100 Bioanalyzer. The TCR beta CDR3 regions were amplified from RNA transcripts. The first round of RT-PCR for the TCR CDR3 was performed with the HTBI primer set and the Qiagen OneStep RT-PCR kit. A second multiplex PCR round built the libraries, followed by size selection and purification. The libraries were sequenced on an Illumina HiSeq2000 using paired-end 100 bp reads. The original pipeline was this. SOAPnuke was used to process the raw data, throwing out any read that contained adapters or uncalled bases, had a mean Phred below 15, or lacked an exact constant-primer or identifier match. High-quality paired reads were merged with COPE v1.2.5, and unique nucleotide sequences were defined as clonotypes. MiTCR v1.1 was used to align clonotypes to the IMGT TRBV, TRBD and TRBJ reference segments. Only V-J combinations with frequency above 0.0001, covering approximately 99% of repertoires, were analysed. The TCS score was defined as the ratio of F50 (clonal expansion) to E x V (chaos), calculated using BLOSUM62-based TCRdist between CDR3 peptides within each V-J. Welch's t-statistics and random forest reduced some 510 V-J features to roughly 13, which were used in a naive Bayes classifier (R e1071). Starting from the raw public reads, TCRdb applied fastp trimming at Q25, assembled clones with MiXCR and retained in-frame beta chains. Rows with a matching CDR3 protein are joined into one entry that keeps the most common DNA and genes. TCRdb's processing, not the authors', yielded these V and J calls. Across this sample there are fewer than 450,000 distinct CDR3 sequences, with about a sixth seen only once. Around a third of the sample is taken by the ten largest.

Worth noting for this clonotype: Its target antigen remains unknown. No quality values exist for individual bases; no much larger clone is one base distant.

Based on the germline V gene, the CDR1 and CDR2 sequences are MNHNS and SASEGT. Ends trimmed: V by 5 bases, J by 5 bases; bases unmatched to a gene: 8. Including the terminal cysteine and phenylalanine, the CDR3 comprises 16 residues. The sequence is cut down to CDR3 DNA, 48 bases in frame from base 1. This clonotype was obtained from a woman aged 30 to 39 with Graves' hyperthyroidism that later progressed to Graves' ophthalmopathy. Sequenced input: blood. The chain employs TRBV6-1 and TRBJ2-1; TRBD1 fits 11 bases in the junction. The nucleotide sequence is given as TGTGCCAGCAGTCCCCGCCGGACAGGGGGCAACAATGAGCAGTTCTTC. It translates as CASSPRRTGGNNEQFF.